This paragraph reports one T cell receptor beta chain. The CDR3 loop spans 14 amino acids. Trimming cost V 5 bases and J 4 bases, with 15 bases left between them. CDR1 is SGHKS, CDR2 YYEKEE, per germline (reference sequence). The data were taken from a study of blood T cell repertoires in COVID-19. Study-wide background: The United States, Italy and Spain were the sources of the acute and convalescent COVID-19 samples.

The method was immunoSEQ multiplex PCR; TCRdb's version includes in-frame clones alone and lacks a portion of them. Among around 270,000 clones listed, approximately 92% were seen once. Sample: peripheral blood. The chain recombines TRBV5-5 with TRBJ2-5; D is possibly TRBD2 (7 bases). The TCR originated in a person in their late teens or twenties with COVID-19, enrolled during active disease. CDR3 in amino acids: CASSSRGAGETQYF. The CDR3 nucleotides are TGTGCCAGCAGTTCTCGGGGGGCGGGAGAGACCCAGTACTTC.